This is a list of T cell receptor beta chains from one sample in a study of human T cells and chemical hapten exposure. TCRdb processed the RACE reads anew with MiXCR; each CDR3 protein has one entry. The sample includes more than 75,000 distinct CDR3 sequences, approximately 8.6% of them seen just once. The specimen was whole blood. These receptors were obtained from a male donor in good health. Some clones in this sample may be carry-over from other donors' samples. Each CDR3 is given with its conserved first and last residue. D genes are given only for firm matches. For some rows the clone size is stated as once, few or many, or as a class when expanded; others skip it.

clone_size j_call d_call v_call cdr3_length cdr3_nt cdr3_aa
. TRBJ2-7 TRBD2 TRBV5-1 13 TGCGCCAGCGACAGCGGGAACTTGAACGAGCAGTACTTC CASDSGNLNEQYF
. TRBJ2-1 . TRBV12-3/TRBV12-4 14 TGTGCCAGCAGGCCCCTCAGGGGTACGGATGAGCAGTTCTTC CASRPLRGTDEQFF
few TRBJ1-5 TRBD1 TRBV3-1 15 TGTGCCAGCAGCCGGGGCCCGAGGACAGGGGGGACCCAGCATTTT CASSRGPRTGGTQHF
. TRBJ2-3 . TRBV6-6 13 TGTGCCAGCAGTTACAGGGGGACAGATACGCAGTATTTT CASSYRGTDTQYF
. TRBJ2-3 TRBD2 TRBV6-5 19 TGTGCCAGCAGTTACGCCCCGGCTTCGCAGGGGACGGGGGGGGATACGCAGTATTTT CASSYAPASQGTGGDTQYF
. TRBJ2-7 . TRBV12-5 11 TGTGCTAGTGGTTTGTTAATGGAGCAGTACTTC CASGLLMEQYF
. TRBJ1-5 . TRBV4-1 15 TGCGCCAGCAGCCTCCGAGCCGGGCAAAGTGGGCCCCAGCATTTT CASSLRAGQSGPQHF
few TRBJ1-5 . TRBV24-1 17 TGTGCCACCAGTGCCACCCCCAGTGGAGGAAGCAATCAGCCCCAGCATTTT CATSATPSGGSNQPQHF
many TRBJ1-2 . TRBV7-9 12 TGTGCCAGCAGCTTAGGACGGCTTGGCTACACCTTC CASSLGRLGYTF
few TRBJ2-7 TRBD2 TRBV5-1 17 TGCGCCAGCAGCTTGGTTGTGGGTCTAGCGGTTCCCTACGAGCAGTACTTC CASSLVVGLAVPYEQYF
. TRBJ1-1 . TRBV7-9 14 TGTGCCAGCAGCCTTCGCCAGATAGGGGCGGAAGCTTTCTTT CASSLRQIGAEAFF
. TRBJ1-5 TRBD1 TRBV5-6 15 TGTGCCAGCAGCGAAGGGACAGGGTACGGTCAGCCCCAGCATTTT CASSEGTGYGQPQHF
few TRBJ2-3 . TRBV6-4 15 TGTGCCAGCAGTGACGGGGACACTTTCACAGATACGCAGTATTTT CASSDGDTFTDTQYF
. TRBJ1-2 . TRBV4-2 12 TGTGCCAGCAGCCGGGACGGCTATGGCTACACCTTC CASSRDGYGYTF
many TRBJ1-5 . TRBV10-2 15 TGCGCCAGCAGTGTCGACGGGGGTAGCAATCAGCCCCAGCATTTT CASSVDGGSNQPQHF
. TRBJ1-4 . TRBV6-6 13 TGTGCCAGCAACTCAGGATTGACTGAAAAACTGTTTTTT CASNSGLTEKLFF
. TRBJ2-1 TRBD1 TRBV18 15 TGTGCCAGCTCACCTGGACAGGGAACGAGAAATGAGCAGTTCTTC CASSPGQGTRNEQFF
. TRBJ1-5 . TRBV29-1 12 TGCAGCTTCCCGGTCCGGGACAAGCCCCAGCATTTT CSFPVRDKPQHF
many TRBJ2-7 TRBD1 TRBV28 18 TGTGCCAGCAGTTTTTCCGGGACAGGGGAATTGTTCCCCTACGAGCAGTACTTC CASSFSGTGELFPYEQYF
few TRBJ2-3 . TRBV20-1 15 TGCAGTGCTAGTGGGGACCTCCCGAGAACAGATACGCAGTATTTT CSASGDLPRTDTQYF
few TRBJ1-6 . TRBV20-1 18 TGCAGTGCTAGCACCGAGGCTCGCGGGAGCTCCTATAATTCACCCCTCCACTTT CSASTEARGSSYNSPLHF
. TRBJ2-5 . TRBV15 14 TGTGCCACCAGCAGAGATCTGGGGTGGGAGACCCAGTACTTC CATSRDLGWETQYF
. TRBJ1-4 TRBD1 TRBV18 15 TGTGCCAGCTCACCGCCGGACAGGGATGGTGAAAAACTGTTTTTT CASSPPDRDGEKLFF
many TRBJ2-2 TRBD1 TRBV3-1 16 TGTGCCAGCAGCCAACCTCCACAGGGGGACACCGGGGAGCTGTTTTTT CASSQPPQGDTGELFF
few TRBJ2-3 . TRBV20-1 13 TGCAGTGCCACTGGGACCGCTGAAGATACGCAGTATTTT CSATGTAEDTQYF
. TRBJ2-6 TRBD1 TRBV6-6 18 TGTGCCAGCAGTTCATTAGGGACAGGGGGCTTTGGGGCCAACGTCCTGACTTTC CASSSLGTGGFGANVLTF
few TRBJ1-2 . TRBV5-4 14 TGTGCCAGCAGCTTGGCCCTCGCCGGCTATGGCTACACCTTC CASSLALAGYGYTF
few TRBJ2-3 . TRBV5-6 15 TGTGCCAGCAGCTTGAAAGGGACTGGCACAGATACGCAGTATTTT CASSLKGTGTDTQYF
few TRBJ1-2 TRBD1 TRBV29-1 15 TGCAGCGTTGAAGATCTAGGGACAGGGGGATGGGGCTACACCTTC CSVEDLGTGGWGYTF
. TRBJ2-3 TRBD2 TRBV20-1 14 TGCAGTGCTAGGCTAGCGGGAGGGGCGGATACGCAGTATTTT CSARLAGGADTQYF
. TRBJ2-1 . TRBV6-2/TRBV6-3 13 TGTGCCAGCAGTTACTCGGGAGACAATGAGCAGTTCTTC CASSYSGDNEQFF
many TRBJ1-6 TRBD1 TRBV6-6 14 TGTGCCAGCAGCCGCCGGGACAGGAGTTCACCCCTCCACTTT CASSRRDRSSPLHF
few TRBJ2-3 TRBD2 TRBV9 15 TGTGCCAGCAGCGTCGGCGCTAGCGGGGCAGATACGCAGTATTTT CASSVGASGADTQYF
. TRBJ2-6 TRBD1 TRBV11-2 16 TGTGCCAGCAGCTTAGGAGGGGGCGCCTGGGCCAACGTCCTGACTTTC CASSLGGGAWANVLTF
. TRBJ2-5 TRBD2 TRBV2 15 TGTGCCAGCAGTGTAGAGCGGGGGGGCCTTGAGACCCAGTACTTC CASSVERGGLETQYF
few TRBJ2-1 . TRBV20-1 15 TGCAGTGCTAGAGATGGGGGGCGGTCCTGGGATGAGCAGTTCTTC CSARDGGRSWDEQFF
. TRBJ2-3 . TRBV29-1 16 TGCAGCGTTGACGCCCGGAGACAGCAGGCCACAGATACGCAGTATTTT CSVDARRQQATDTQYF
. TRBJ2-3 . TRBV25-1 12 TGTGCCAGCAGTGAAGTATCAGATACGCAGTATTTT CASSEVSDTQYF
few TRBJ1-5 . TRBV6-5 15 TGTGCCAGCAGTTACGGGACGGGTAGCAATCAGCCCCAGCATTTT CASSYGTGSNQPQHF
. TRBJ2-2 . TRBV7-2 17 TGTGCCAGCAGCTTTCCCCGCGGGGGCCTAAACACCGGGGAGCTGTTTTTT CASSFPRGGLNTGELFF
. TRBJ2-7 TRBD1 TRBV9 15 TGTGCCAGCAGCCTACGGGACAGGGCAAACTACGAGCAGTACTTC CASSLRDRANYEQYF
. TRBJ2-1 . TRBV11-2 14 TGTGCCAGCAGCGTGGGGGGAAGCGGGCGGGAGCAGTTCTTC CASSVGGSGREQFF
many TRBJ2-3 . TRBV2 14 TGTGCCAGCATAGGGCAGGCCAGTACAGATACGCAGTATTTT CASIGQASTDTQYF
. TRBJ2-7 . TRBV6-1 13 TGTGCCAGCAGAGACAGGACCTACTACGAGCAGTACTTC CASRDRTYYEQYF
. TRBJ2-7 . TRBV7-6 15 TGTGCCAGCAGCCGCGGCCCTGCGGAAACCTACGAGCAGTACTTC CASSRGPAETYEQYF
. TRBJ1-2 TRBD1 TRBV4-3 16 TGCGCCAGCAGCCAGGGGACAGGCGACGCTAACTATGGCTACACCTTC CASSQGTGDANYGYTF
. TRBJ2-7 . TRBV19 13 TGTGCCAGTAGTAGTATAGGACTGGACGAGCAGTACTTC CASSSIGLDEQYF
. TRBJ2-3 . TRBV7-6 18 TGTGCCAGCAGCTTGGGTCCAGGTGCGAGCGGGAGCACAGATACGCAGTATTTT CASSLGPGASGSTDTQYF
few TRBJ2-1 TRBD1 TRBV7-3 15 TGTGCCAGCAGCCCCGGGACAGGGCTTTACAATGAGCAGTTCTTC CASSPGTGLYNEQFF
. TRBJ2-7 . TRBV7-2 15 TGTGCCAGCAGCTTAGGCTTTGGGCAGGGGCACGAGCAGTACTTC CASSLGFGQGHEQYF
. TRBJ2-7 . TRBV5-4 14 TGTGCCAGCAGCTTTGACCCAGCTTCCTACGAGCAGTACTTC CASSFDPASYEQYF